This T cell receptor (beta chain) was obtained from a study of T-cell reconstitution after alpha-beta-depleted transplantation in children. This clonotype was counted a few times. The authors prepared the TCRbeta library with unique molecular identifiers. TCRdb recomputed calls from the PCR reads with MiXCR, one row per CDR3 protein. The sample lists some 520,000 distinct CDR3 sequences; less than 35% were seen once. CDR1 is SQVTM, CDR2 ANQGSEA, per germline. The V end was cut by 4 bases, the J end by 3 bases, with 19 bases between. The CDR3 runs 16 residues. The receptor was isolated from a human donor who donated a stem cell graft to a child with aplastic anemia. The rearrangement links TRBV29-1 to TRBJ2-1, with D possibly TRBD2 on 5 matching bases. The sequences come from PBMCs from the stem cell graft donor, collected from the stem cell graft. The chain's CDR3 is CSVVVLAQINYNEQFF. CDR3 nucleotide sequence: TGCAGCGTTGTGGTCCTAGCCCAAATAAACTACAATGAGCAGTTCTTC.